The 14 T cell receptor beta chains below were found in one sample sequenced in a study of cytomegalovirus exposure and HLA in healthy donors. PCR employed 60 Vbeta and 13 Jbeta primers. Sequenced by immunoSEQ multiplex PCR; TCRdb stores in-frame clones only, minus some. The sample records about 91,000 clones, 55% to 80% being singletons. Sequencing was carried out using PBMCs. The receptor source for this set is a female donor in good health and CMV-seronegative.

The V call is TRBV10-2, the J call TRBJ1-4, with D tentatively TRBD1 (6 bases). The germline gives CDR1 WSHSY, CDR2 SAAADI. CDR3 size: 14 residues. Trimming pared 7 bases from V and 3 bases from J, leaving 12 bases between. The CDR3 reads CASTPGQPNEKLFF. For the CDR3, the DNA is TGCGCCAGCACTCCGGGACAACCTAATGAAAAACTGTTTTTT.

The chain is built from TRBV21-1 and TRBJ1-2; the tabulated D call, TRBD1, remains unverified against the DNA. TRBV21-1 is flagged as a pseudogene. The CDR3 runs 16 residues. The CDR3 bases are TGTGCCAGCAGACGGGACAGGGCAGGGGATCCCTATGGCTACACCTTC. It codes for CASRRDRAGDPYGYTF.

The rearrangement links TRBV5-6 to TRBJ1-4, with D possibly being TRBD1 (6 bases). The germline V gene has CDR1 SGHDT and CDR2 YYEEEE. V was pared by 4 bases and J by 0 bases, with 19 bases between. This CDR3 region has 18 residues. The DNA of the CDR3 is TGTGCCAGCAGCCCTTTTAAGACAGGTCCTACAACTAATGAAAAACTGTTTTTT. Its translation: CASSPFKTGPTTNEKLFF.

This chain connects TRBV27 to TRBJ2-7; D unclear. The V and J ends lost 5 bases and 4 bases respectively, with 15 bases between them. The CDR3 has 14 amino acids. Germline V gene sequence: CDR1 MNHEY, CDR2 SMNVEV (reference sequence). CDR3 nucleotide sequence: TGTGCCAGCAGTCCCAACTTCGACGGGTACGAGCAGTACTTC. Translating it yields CASSPNFDGYEQYF.

In this sample, this clone turned up a few times. This chain links TRBV7-9 with TRBJ2-5; 7 bases match TRBD2. Germline V gene sequence: CDR1 SEHNR, CDR2 FQNEAQ (reference sequence). Trimming at V came to 3 bases and at J to 5 bases, leaving 9 bases not matched to a gene. The CDR3 extends over 15 amino acids. CDR3 in amino acids: CASSFGLGPVETQYF. CDR3 bases: TGTGCCAGCAGCTTCGGACTAGGTCCGGTGGAGACCCAGTACTTC.

The chain combines TRBV6-5 with TRBJ2-7; maybe TRBD1 (7 bases). Germline CDR1 MNHEY, CDR2 SVGAGI. With 5 bases removed from V and 2 bases from J, the gap between germline ends came to 13 bases. CDR3 size: 14 residues. The CDR3, as DNA: TGTGCCAGCAGTACGGGGGACAGCGCCTACGAGCAGTACTTC. Its translation: CASSTGDSAYEQYF.

A few counts support this clone. The V call is TRBV5-6, the J call TRBJ1-1; weak D call: TRBD1 (5 bases). The CDR3 has 13 residues. CDR1 is SGHDT, CDR2 YYEEEE, per germline. With 1 base removed from V and 7 bases from J, the gap between germline ends came to 11 bases. CDR3 sequence reads: CASSLRGVSEAFF. The CDR3 bases are TGTGCCAGCAGCTTGCGGGGGGTCAGTGAAGCTTTCTTT.

The chain employs TRBV7-9 and TRBJ2-7, with 9 bases aligning to TRBD1. The germline V gene has CDR1 SEHNR and CDR2 FQNEAQ (reference sequence). The V and J ends lost 7 bases and 3 bases, in that order; junction bases with no gene match: 10. The CDR3 has 15 residues. Written as DNA, the CDR3 is TGTGCCAGCACCACGACAGGGGGGATCCTCTACGAGCAGTACTTC. This sequence encodes CASTTTGGILYEQYF.

The chain recombines TRBV27 with TRBJ2-7; no clear D. The CDR3 is 14 residues long. Germline lookup yields CDR1 MNHEY and CDR2 SMNVEV (reference sequence). V was trimmed by 2 bases and J by 3 bases, leaving 11 bases between them. In DNA form, the CDR3 reads TGTGCCAGCAGTTTAGGGCCCGCCGGCTACGAGCAGTACTTC. Encoded protein: CASSLGPAGYEQYF.

The V and J genes are TRBV11-2 and TRBJ2-5; D unresolved. The CDR3 covers 13 residues. Germline CDR1 is SGHAT and CDR2 is FQNNGV. Between the trimmed V and J ends, which lost 3 bases and 4 bases, there was a span of 9 bases. The DNA of the CDR3 is TGTGCCAGCAGCTTTGCAAGAGTAGAGACCCAGTACTTC. As protein: CASSFARVETQYF.

The chain recombines TRBV13 with TRBJ1-2; 10 bases agree with TRBD1. J gave up 5 bases and V 5 bases, and 5 bases lay outside the gene matches. Germline-derived CDR1 and CDR2 are PRHDT and FYEKMQ (reference sequence). The CDR3 consists of 14 residues. CDR3 region: CASSPRTGGYGYTF. The CDR3 bases are TGTGCCAGCAGCCCACGGACAGGGGGATATGGCTACACCTTC.

The chain is built from TRBV6-5 and TRBJ1-1; the match to TRBD1 covers 9 bases. This CDR3 spans 13 amino acids. Trimming at V came to 10 bases and at J to 3 bases, leaving 6 bases not matched to a gene. Germline-derived CDR1 and CDR2 are MNHEY and SVGAGI. The CDR3 loop reads CATTGGPYTEAFF. In nucleotides, the CDR3 is TGTGCCACCACAGGGGGCCCATACACTGAAGCTTTCTTT.

The chain couples TRBV7-2 to TRBJ2-7, with TRBD1 matching over 10 bases. CDR3 size: 14 residues. CDR1 and CDR2 (germline): SGHTA, FQGNSA. V lost 5 bases, J lost 5 bases, and 6 bases stayed unmatched. CDR3 region: CASSMTGGRNEQYF. The CDR3 DNA is TGTGCCAGCAGCATGACAGGGGGCAGGAACGAGCAGTACTTC.

This rearrangement joins TRBV6-1 to TRBJ1-6; D remains ambiguous. The CDR3 consists of 14 residues. Germline CDR1 is MNHNS and CDR2 is SASEGT. V lost 1 base and J lost 10, with 11 bases in between. The CDR3 spells CASSEVAVPSPLHF. CDR3 bases: TGTGCCAGCAGTGAAGTCGCGGTACCATCACCCCTCCACTTT.